A single sample gave rise to the 27 T cell receptor beta chains below, sequenced in a study of blood T cell repertoires in COVID-19 (TCRdb year 2020). Receptor amplification or capture employed the immunoSEQ multiplex PCR assay. TCRdb mirrors the immuneACCESS table, restricted to in-frame sequences. Some clones are absent from its copies; in checked studies, under half trace to an unresolved V gene, and the reason for the others is unknown. The sample table shows 110,000 to 150,000 clones, and around 89% are seen once. The ten largest clones take up under 3% of the sample. The sample was peripheral blood. The receptors come from a man aged 60-69 years with active or convalescent COVID-19.

This chain connects TRBV5-1 to TRBJ2-7, with a tentative D call TRBD2 (6 bases). From germline, CDR1 is SGHRS and CDR2 YFSETQ. The V end was cut by 4 bases, the J end by 7 bases, with 21 bases between. The CDR3 is 15 amino acids. Here the CDR3 reads CASSPAGTGSLEQYF. CDR3 bases: TGCGCCAGCAGCCCGGCGGGGACTGGGAGTTTGGAGCAGTACTTC.

DNA for the CDR3: TGCGCCAGCAGCCAAGATCGGCTGGATTCGGCGACTTCCACCTTC. Encoded protein: CASSQDRLDSATSTF. The J gene is TRBJ1-2, the V gene TRBV4-3; the D is unclear. Germline loops: CDR1 LGHNA, CDR2 YSLEER. The CDR3 has 15 amino acids. V lost 0 bases and J 13 bases, leaving 21 bases between the germline ends.

The chain recombines TRBV6-2 or TRBV6-3 with TRBJ2-2, with a weak D call TRBD2 (7 bases). CDR3 size: 17 residues. Per the germline V gene, CDR1 is MNHEY and CDR2 is SVGEGT. V was cut by 5 bases and J by 4 bases, with 20 bases left in between. The CDR3 sequence is CASSPRWGGASTGELFF. CDR3 sequence (DNA): TGTGCCAGCAGTCCGCGTTGGGGGGGCGCAAGCACCGGGGAGCTGTTTTTT.

The chain uses TRBV28 and TRBJ2-5; 14 bases agree with TRBD2. This CDR3 spans 19 amino acids. Unmatched junction bases numbered 14, after V lost 3 bases and J lost 5 bases. The germline CDR1 and CDR2 sequences are MDHEN and SYDVKM. CDR3: CASSFLGLAGASSMETQYF. The DNA of the CDR3 is TGTGCCAGCAGTTTCCTGGGACTAGCGGGGGCCTCCTCCATGGAGACCCAGTACTTC.

The chain carries TRBV9 and TRBJ2-1; no clear D gene. There are 13 residues in the CDR3. V lost 2 bases and J 4 bases, leaving 7 bases between the germline ends. Per germline, CDR1 SGDLS and CDR2 YYNGEE. This CDR3 is CASSVASYNEQFF. DNA for the CDR3: TGTGCCAGCAGCGTCGCCAGTTACAATGAGCAGTTCTTC.

V is TRBV30 and J is TRBJ1-1; TRBD1 aligns across 7 bases. From germline, CDR1 is GTSNPN and CDR2 SVGIG (reference sequence). CDR3 size: 13 residues. V was pared by 6 bases and J by 6 bases, with 10 bases of the junction left unmatched. In nucleotides, the CDR3 is TGTGCCTGCTTAACGACAGGGAAAGCTGAAGCTTTCTTT. Protein sequence: CACLTTGKAEAFF.

As regards this clone: This sample includes further DNA sequences coding for the same CDR3. CDR3 protein: CASSLGGDTDTQYF. CDR3 coding DNA: TGTGCCAGCAGCTTAGGGGGGGATACAGATACGCAGTATTTT. The chain has TRBV7-2 and TRBJ2-3; a weak D match, TRBD2 (6 bases). Germline V gene data show CDR1 as SGHTA and CDR2 as FQGNSA. The CDR3 runs to 14 residues. Trimming removed 1 base at V and 3 bases at J, with 8 bases between.

The chain links TRBV11-2 to TRBJ2-7, with D perhaps TRBD2 (5 bases). CDR1 SGHAT and CDR2 FQNNGV come from the germline V gene. V lost 4 bases to trimming and J lost 7 bases, with 11 bases between them. CDR3 length: 12 residues. CDR3 nucleotide sequence: TGTGCCAGCAGCTCCGGGGTGGTAGAGCAGTACTTC. This sequence encodes CASSSGVVEQYF.

V and J are TRBV18 and TRBJ2-1; 8 positions match TRBD1. The germline V gene has CDR1 KGHSH and CDR2 LQKENI. There are 15 residues in the CDR3. J lost 4 bases, V lost 5 bases, and 7 bases had no gene match. The CDR3 DNA sequence: TGTGCCAGCTCAGACGGGACAGGATCATACAATGAGCAGTTCTTC. Its protein is CASSDGTGSYNEQFF.

A single count supports this clone. The chain couples TRBV4-3 to TRBJ2-5; 7 bases map to TRBD1. V lost 8 bases and J lost 1; bases outside the gene matches: 7. This CDR3 region has 14 residues. Germline loops: CDR1 LGHNA, CDR2 YSLEER. In DNA form, the CDR3 reads TGCGCCAGCTCAAGGGACAGCGGCCAAGAGACCCAGTACTTC. This translates into CASSRDSGQETQYF.

This clone has just one count. The chain couples TRBV28 to TRBJ2-7, with D tentatively TRBD1 (6 bases). V was shortened by 8 bases and J by 6 bases, with 26 bases between the two germline ends. This CDR3 is 16 amino acids long. CDR1 is MDHEN, CDR2 SYDVKM, per germline. The CDR3 is CASAGTTGKSGLEQYF. In DNA, the CDR3 is TGTGCCAGCGCCGGGACAACAGGGAAGTCTGGGCTCGAGCAGTACTTC.

The chain joins TRBV3-1 (or the pseudogene TRBV3-2) to TRBJ1-5; TRBD1 is a possible D gene (5 bases). The CDR3 has 16 residues. Germline CDR1 reads LGHDT; CDR2 reads YNNKEL (reference sequence). The V and J ends lost 0 bases and 1 base respectively, with 10 bases between them. The CDR3: CASSQDLGLSNQPQHF. The CDR3 coding sequence is TGTGCCAGCAGCCAAGATCTGGGACTAAGCAATCAGCCCCAGCATTTT.

The V call is TRBV6-5, the J call TRBJ2-7; D gene ambiguous. V was trimmed by 5 bases and J by 2 bases, leaving 7 bases between them. The length of the CDR3 is 12 residues. Looked up from germline, CDR1 is MNHEY and CDR2 is SVGAGI. The CDR3 DNA is TGTGCCAGCAGTCGGCAGGCCTACGAGCAGTACTTC. It specifies CASSRQAYEQYF.

The chain carries TRBV12-3 or TRBV12-4 and TRBJ1-2; D remains unclear. V dropped 6 bases and J dropped 2 bases, with 10 bases sitting between them. The CDR3 spans 13 residues. CDR3 protein: CASSPSRNYGYTF. The CDR3 DNA reads as TGTGCCAGCAGCCCTTCGCGGAACTATGGCTACACCTTC.

V is TRBV28 and J is TRBJ1-6; TRBD1 matches at 9 bases. Per germline, CDR1 MDHEN and CDR2 SYDVKM. Unmatched junction bases numbered 7, after V lost 3 bases and J lost 13 bases. The CDR3 is 14 amino acids. The CDR3, as DNA: TGTGCCAGCAGTTTCGGGACAGGGAACTTGCCCCTCCACTTT. Residues: CASSFGTGNLPLHF.

The V gene is TRBV4-3, the J gene TRBJ1-5; maybe TRBD1 (6 bases). CDR1 LGHNA and CDR2 YSLEER come from the germline V gene. The germline V and J ends were trimmed by 3 bases and 4 bases, with 10 bases remaining between them. CDR3 length: 14 amino acids. CDR3 protein: CASSQGARNQPQHF. The CDR3 DNA sequence: TGCGCCAGCAGCCAGGGGGCTCGTAATCAGCCCCAGCATTTT.

This clone was recorded at least ten times. The chain carries TRBV3-1 (or the pseudogene TRBV3-2) and TRBJ2-1, with 13 bases identical to TRBD2. This CDR3 has 21 residues. Germline loops: CDR1 LGHDT, CDR2 YNNKEL (reference sequence). The J segment lost 1 base and the V segment lost 0 bases, leaving 12 bases of the junction unmatched. In DNA, the CDR3 is TGTGCCAGCAGCCAAGATATGACGCCGGGACTAGCGGGGCGTTCCTACAATGAGCAGTTCTTC. This translates into CASSQDMTPGLAGRSYNEQFF.

CDR3 coding DNA: TGTGCCAGCAGTGCAAACGGGTTCTACGAGCAGTACTTC. Residues: CASSANGFYEQYF. V and J are TRBV2 and TRBJ2-7; no clear D. CDR1 SNHLY and CDR2 FYNNEI come from the germline V gene. Trimming stripped 4 bases from V and 3 bases from J, with 10 bases between. The CDR3 is 13 residues long.

J is TRBJ1-6 and V is TRBV19, with D unresolved. The V end was cut by 3 bases, the J end by 5 bases, with 8 bases between. Looked up from germline, CDR1 is LNHDA and CDR2 is SQIVND (reference sequence). The CDR3 extends over 14 amino acids. The CDR3 region has the DNA TGTGCCAGTAGTATTGGCGGGAATAATTCACCCCTCCACTTT. The encoded protein is CASSIGGNNSPLHF.

The chain employs TRBV18 and TRBJ2-5; possible D gene TRBD1, 6 bases. Between the trimmed V and J ends, which lost 3 bases and 2 bases, there was a span of 7 bases. CDR3 length equals 13 residues. In germline, CDR1 is KGHSH, CDR2 LQKENI. CDR3 nucleotide sequence: TGTGCCAGCTCACCCACAGGGCAAGAGACCCAGTACTTC. Amino acids: CASSPTGQETQYF.

This chain connects TRBV12-3 or TRBV12-4 to TRBJ2-3; D ambiguous. The CDR3 length is 12 residues. Trimming pared 4 bases from V and 4 bases from J, leaving 6 bases between. CDR3 residues: CASSSTPDTQYF. The CDR3 DNA reads TGTGCCAGCAGTTCCACACCAGATACGCAGTATTTT.

The chain carries TRBV4-3 and TRBJ2-1, with 7 positions matching TRBD1. V dropped 0 bases and J dropped 5; count of bases not matched to a gene: 16. CDR3 length: 19 amino acids. Germline V lookup: CDR1 LGHNA, CDR2 YSLEER. The CDR3 loop is CASSQDLVSGTEGHNEQFF. CDR3 nucleotides: TGCGCCAGCAGCCAAGATTTAGTTTCCGGGACAGAAGGGCACAATGAGCAGTTCTTC.

The rearrangement links TRBV10-1 to TRBJ2-5, with 11 bases aligning to TRBD1. Looked up from germline, CDR1 is WNHNN and CDR2 is SYGVQD (reference sequence). The J segment lost 5 bases and the V segment lost 8 bases, leaving 10 bases of the junction unmatched. The CDR3 loop spans 15 amino acids. DNA for the CDR3: TGCGCCAGCCGCGGCGTAGGACAGGGGGCCGAGACCCAGTACTTC. This encodes CASRGVGQGAETQYF.

This sequence joins TRBV5-1 and TRBJ1-5; 10 bases fit TRBD1. Germline V lookup: CDR1 SGHRS, CDR2 YFSETQ. V was pared by 4 bases and J by 4 bases, with 5 bases of the junction left unmatched. The CDR3 spans 15 residues. In DNA, the CDR3 is TGCGCCAGCAGCCAAGGGACAGGGGTGAATCAGCCCCAGCATTTT. Translation: CASSQGTGVNQPQHF.

The chain uses TRBV19 and TRBJ2-1; the D is unclear. Trimming shortened V by 8 bases and J by 10 bases, and 12 bases separated the two germline ends. Germline loops: CDR1 LNHDA, CDR2 SQIVND (reference sequence). CDR3 length: 11 residues. In nucleotides, the CDR3 is TGTGCCAGTTCGCTCCTAGGCGAGCAGTTCTTC. This sequence encodes CASSLLGEQFF.

The rearrangement joins TRBV18 to TRBJ1-1, with TRBD1 as a possible D gene (5 bases). V lost 5 bases and J 2 bases, leaving 9 bases between the germline ends. Germline CDR1 KGHSH, CDR2 LQKENI. The CDR3 runs 13 residues. In nucleotides, the CDR3 is TGTGCCAGCTCATCGGACATTAACACTGAAGCTTTCTTT. Translating gives CASSSDINTEAFF.

The chain joins TRBV3-1 (or the pseudogene TRBV3-2) to TRBJ2-2; 11 bases align to TRBD2. This CDR3 is built from 19 residues. The V gene's germline CDR1 is LGHDT and CDR2 YNNKEL (reference sequence). V lost 8 bases, J lost 1 base, and 15 bases stayed unmatched. CDR3 DNA: TGTGCCAGCGGCGTTACCTTTAGCGGGGGGGCCTTGAACACCGGGGAGCTGTTTTTT. Translation gives CASGVTFSGGALNTGELFF.